This T cell receptor beta chain is from a study of technical replicates of blood from a few donors. This table comes from immunoSEQ multiplex PCR, and its TCRdb copy is limited to in-frame clones, with some not included. The sample holds approximately 93,000 clones, 94% seen once. Deletions cut 0 bases from V and 2 bases from J, with 7 bases between. CDR1 and CDR2 from the germline V gene are SEHNR and FQNEAQ (reference sequence). CDR3 length: 14 amino acids. Sequencing was carried out using T cells isolated from PBMCs. The chain uses TRBV7-9 and TRBJ1-2, with TRBD1 as a possible D gene (6 bases). The TCR sequence derives from a human donor in good health. CDR3 nucleotides: TGTGCCAGCAGCTTAGCAGGGGGAAACTATGGCTACACCTTC. Translating gives CASSLAGGNYGYTF.